These 21 T cell receptor beta chains originate from one sample sequenced in a study of blood T cell repertoires in COVID-19. The protocol was immunoSEQ multiplex PCR, while the TCRdb copy is restricted to in-frame clones and leaves out a portion. The repertoire has roughly 72,000 clones, more than 65% of them found once; the top ten carry approximately 5%. The sequenced material came from peripheral blood. The receptors here all came from a woman over 75 with active or convalescent COVID-19.

The CDR3 sequence is CASSVLSYEQYF. The CDR3 coding sequence is TGTGCCAGCAGCGTCCTCTCCTACGAGCAGTACTTC. This chain joins TRBV7-2 and TRBJ2-7; no firm D call. The V gene lost 5 bases and the J gene lost 0 bases, with 5 bases spanning the gap. The CDR3 length is 12 residues. The V gene's germline CDR1 is SGHTA and CDR2 FQGNSA.

This chain joins TRBV6-1 and TRBJ2-2, with a weak D call TRBD2 (5 bases). Germline values: CDR1 MNHNS, CDR2 SASEGT. This CDR3 has 14 amino acids. V dropped 6 bases and J dropped 0 bases, with 8 bases sitting between them. CDR3 in amino acids: CASSGLANTGELFF. The DNA for the CDR3 is TGTGCCAGCAGCGGACTGGCGAACACCGGGGAGCTGTTTTTT.

The V and J genes are TRBV5-1 and TRBJ2-7, with 9 nucleotides matching TRBD1. J was trimmed by 7 bases and V by 2 bases; bases with no gene match: 7. From germline, CDR1 is SGHRS and CDR2 YFSETQ. CDR3 size: 14 residues. The DNA for the CDR3 is TGCGCCAGCAGCTTTGAACAGGGGGCTTGGGAGCAGTACTTC. Protein product: CASSFEQGAWEQYF.

The chain links TRBV24-1 to TRBJ2-2, with TRBD2 as a possible D gene (6 bases). The V end lost 2 bases, the J end lost 3 bases, and 9 bases lay between the germline ends. From germline, CDR1 is KGHDR and CDR2 SFDVKD. The CDR3 spans 15 residues. CDR3 loop: CATSDWREDTGELFF. The CDR3 DNA sequence: TGTGCCACCAGTGATTGGAGGGAAGACACCGGGGAGCTGTTTTTT.

This sequence joins TRBV3-1 (or the pseudogene TRBV3-2) and TRBJ2-5, with 7 bases lining up with TRBD1. Trimming took 1 base from V and 2 from J; bases not matched to a gene: 1. Germline CDR1 is LGHDT and CDR2 is YNNKEL (reference sequence). The CDR3 runs to 14 residues. As DNA, the CDR3 is TGTGCCAGCAGCCAAGGGACAGGACAAGAGACCCAGTACTTC. Translating gives CASSQGTGQETQYF.

The chain uses TRBV6-6 and TRBJ2-4, with 10 bases aligning to TRBD1. V gave up 0 bases and J gave up 3 bases; unmatched junction bases: 2. Germline V gives CDR1 MNHNY, CDR2 SVGAGI (reference sequence). The CDR3 has 16 residues. The CDR3, as DNA: TGTGCCAGCAGTTACTCGGGGACAGGGGACAAAAACATTCAGTACTTC. This sequence encodes CASSYSGTGDKNIQYF.

This chain links TRBV11-2 with TRBJ1-3; D uncertain. The CDR3 covers 18 residues. Germline V gives CDR1 SGHAT, CDR2 FQNNGV. The V gene lost 2 bases and the J gene lost 3 bases, with 20 bases spanning the gap. The chain's CDR3 is CASSLRDTTFSSGNTIYF. Here the CDR3 DNA reads TGTGCCAGCAGCTTACGGGATACCACCTTCAGCAGTGGAAACACCATATATTTT.

The chain employs TRBV4-3 and TRBJ2-4; 12 nucleotides line up with TRBD2. After removal of 4 bases from V and 7 bases from J, the junction contained 11 bases not matched to a gene. CDR1 and CDR2 from the germline V gene are LGHNA and YSLEER. The CDR3 length is 17 residues. CDR3 DNA sequence: TGCGCCAGCAGCCCCAGACTAGCGGGAGAGGGATTGAACATTCAGTACTTC. Protein product: CASSPRLAGEGLNIQYF.

The chain employs TRBV4-2 and TRBJ2-7; 8 bases are shared with TRBD2. Trimming removed 0 bases from V and 3 bases from J; junction bases left unmatched: 13. Germline V gene lookup returns CDR1 LGHNA and CDR2 YNFKEQ. The CDR3 sequence is 18 residues long. The CDR3 DNA follows: TGTGCCAGCAGCCAAGATCCAACCACCGGGACTAGACTCTACGAGCAGTACTTC. It yields the protein CASSQDPTTGTRLYEQYF.

This clone was recorded only once. This chain connects TRBV18 to TRBJ1-4, with TRBD1 identical over 7 bases. V gave up 3 bases and J gave up 5 bases; unmatched junction bases: 0. Looked up from germline, CDR1 is KGHSH and CDR2 is LQKENI. This CDR3 is 13 amino acids long. The CDR3 protein is CASSPGQNEKLFF. The DNA for the CDR3 is TGTGCCAGCTCACCGGGACAGAATGAAAAACTGTTTTTT.

This chain links TRBV13 with TRBJ2-7, with D unresolved. Trimming pared 5 bases from V and 0 bases from J, leaving 11 bases between. The CDR3 contains 14 residues. Germline V gene lookup returns CDR1 PRHDT and CDR2 FYEKMQ (reference sequence). The CDR3 sequence is CASSRPVLSYEQYF. The CDR3 DNA sequence: TGTGCCAGCAGCCGCCCGGTCCTCTCCTACGAGCAGTACTTC.

The CDR3, as DNA: TGCGCCAGCAGTGAGGACAGGGGGCAGACAGATACGCAGTATTTT. Its protein product is CASSEDRGQTDTQYF. The rearrangement joins TRBV10-1 to TRBJ2-3, with TRBD1 matching 10 bases. After removal of 2 bases from V and 3 bases from J, the junction contained 2 bases not matched to a gene. Germline V CDR1 and CDR2: WNHNN, SYGVQD (reference sequence). This CDR3 has 15 amino acids.

This clone was detected only once. The genes are TRBV9 and TRBJ1-2; 7 positions match TRBD1. The CDR3 runs 14 residues. Trimming removed 5 bases from V and 2 bases from J; junction bases left unmatched: 6. CDR1 and CDR2 from the germline V gene are SGDLS and YYNGEE. The CDR3 sequence: CASSIGQDNYGYTF. The CDR3 bases are TGTGCCAGCAGTATAGGACAGGACAACTATGGCTACACCTTC.

As DNA, the CDR3 is TGTGCCAGCAGTTATCCTACCAACGAGCAGTACTTC. Translated: CASSYPTNEQYF. This sequence joins TRBV6-2 or TRBV6-3 and TRBJ2-7; no definite D call. Trimming removed 3 bases at V and 5 bases at J, with 8 bases between. The germline V gene has CDR1 MNHEY and CDR2 SVGEGT. The CDR3 loop spans 12 amino acids.

This clone was recorded a few times. The chain carries TRBV6-2 or TRBV6-3 and TRBJ1-5, with D perhaps TRBD1 (5 bases). Trimming stripped 4 bases from V and 2 bases from J, with 15 bases between. Germline loops: CDR1 MNHEY, CDR2 SVGEGT. There are 16 residues in the CDR3. This CDR3 reads CASSSGHSTRNQPQHF. The CDR3 coding sequence is TGTGCCAGCAGTTCCGGACACTCGACGCGCAATCAGCCCCAGCATTTT.

This chain joins TRBV27 and TRBJ1-6, with D possibly TRBD1 on 6 matching bases. Germline CDR1 reads MNHEY; CDR2 reads SMNVEV (reference sequence). CDR3 length: 16 amino acids. Trimming shortened V by 5 bases and J by 6 bases, and 17 bases separated the two germline ends. CDR3 DNA: TGTGCCAGCAGTACCCCCCGGACAGAGACTAATTCACCCCTCCACTTT. Amino acid sequence: CASSTPRTETNSPLHF.

The chain carries TRBV5-4 and TRBJ2-7; weak D call: TRBD2 (5 bases). V lost 3 bases, J lost 2 bases, and 9 bases lay in between. The CDR3 has 13 amino acids. Germline CDR1 reads SGHNT; CDR2 reads YYREEE (reference sequence). The CDR3 region is CASSSGVAYEQYF. The DNA for the CDR3 is TGTGCCAGCAGCTCCGGGGTAGCCTACGAGCAGTACTTC.

This rearrangement joins TRBV7-2 to TRBJ2-1, with 8 nucleotides matching TRBD2. CDR1 is SGHTA and CDR2 is FQGNSA in the germline V gene. V gave up 1 base and J gave up 2 bases; unmatched junction bases: 1. The CDR3 runs to 15 residues. The CDR3 DNA reads as TGTGCCAGCAGCTTAGAAGCGGGGGCCTACAATGAGCAGTTCTTC. Translating gives CASSLEAGAYNEQFF.

V is TRBV29-1 and J is TRBJ2-5; D gene unclear. The CDR3 loop spans 11 amino acids. CDR1 SQVTM and CDR2 ANQGSEA come from the germline V gene. V lost 2 bases to trimming and J lost 2 bases, with 3 bases between them. CDR3 protein: CSVESQETQYF. The CDR3 DNA reads as TGCAGCGTTGAATCACAAGAGACCCAGTACTTC.

The rearrangement uses TRBV9 and TRBJ1-1; weak D call: TRBD1 (5 bases). This CDR3 is built from 15 residues. CDR1 is SGDLS, CDR2 YYNGEE, per germline. Trimming took 2 bases from V and 3 from J, leaving 14 bases between them. Here the CDR3 reads CASSVNSWGDTEAFF. The CDR3 region has the DNA TGTGCCAGCAGCGTCAACTCCTGGGGGGACACTGAAGCTTTCTTT.

The genes are TRBV19 and TRBJ2-3; D is possibly TRBD2 (6 bases). CDR1 and CDR2 from the germline V gene are LNHDA and SQIVND (reference sequence). The CDR3 is made up of 15 amino acids. Trimming cost V 2 bases and J 3 bases, with 12 bases left between them. The CDR3 region has the DNA TGTGCCAGTAGTATAATGAACAGCGGGACAGATACGCAGTATTTT. The encoded protein is CASSIMNSGTDTQYF.